This T cell receptor beta chain came from a study of blood T cell repertoires in COVID-19. Study information: Spain, Italy and the United States supplied samples that represented acute and convalescent COVID-19. PBMCs, B-cell-depleted T cells, or T cells provided the cDNA or gDNA that made up the material.

Trimming at V came to 6 bases and at J to 4 bases, leaving 16 bases not matched to a gene. The CDR3 loop spans 18 amino acids. Germline V CDR1 and CDR2: LNHDA, SQIVND (reference sequence). Participants spanned ages roughly 18 to 95 years and resided in some 22 US areas. Donors were grouped by their self-reported clinical history. Assay: immunoSEQ multiplex PCR; the TCRdb copy retains only in-frame clones and omits some. The sample has 200,000 to 250,000 clones, more than 75% seen once. This sequence was found in a woman in her thirties or forties with acute COVID-19. The chain uses TRBV19 and TRBJ2-1, with TRBD2 matching 9 bases. Sequencing was performed on PBMCs or T cells enriched from blood (not recorded which). CDR3 DNA sequence: TGTGCCAGTAGGGGGTCTAGCGGGACTAGGGGTCCTTACAATGAGCAGTTCTTC. Its protein is CASRGSSGTRGPYNEQFF. The full variable domain, in which reference TRBV19 and TRBJ2-1 provide the parts outside the CDR3, is DGGITQSPKYLFRKEGQNVTLSCEQNLNHDAMYWYRQDPGQGLRLIYYSQIVNDFQKGDIAEGYSVSREKKESFPLTVTSAQKNPTAFYLCASRGSSGTRGPYNEQFFGPGTRLTVL.